A selection of T cell receptor beta chains follows, all from one sample in a study of T-cell reconstitution after alpha-beta-depleted transplantation in children. TCRdb processed the PCR reads anew with MiXCR; each CDR3 protein has one entry. The sample includes approximately 490,000 distinct CDR3 sequences, roughly a tenth of them seen just once. Sample: PBMCs, taken before TCRalphabeta/CD19-depleted stem cell transplant. Source of these receptors: a child aged 2 to 10 with inherited bone marrow failure, due to receive a stem cell transplant. Both conserved end residues are part of each CDR3. A D gene is named only where the DNA matches it firmly. Not every row has a clone size; where given, it reads once, few, many or a size class.

V gene	clone size	D gene	J gene	CDR3 protein	CDR3 DNA
TRBV6-1	many	.	TRBJ2-1	CASGVRSYNEQFF	TGTGCCAGCGGAGTCAGGTCCTACAATGAGCAGTTCTTC
TRBV4-2	many	TRBD2	TRBJ2-5	CASSQTSGRSLETQYF	TGTGCCAGCAGCCAGACTAGCGGGAGATCGTTAGAGACCCAGTACTTC
TRBV7-7	many	.	TRBJ2-3	CASSPQAASGTQYF	TGTGCTAGCAGCCCCCAGGCGGCGTCCGGTACGCAGTATTTT
TRBV5-1	many	.	TRBJ2-1	CASSLGLGDDEQFF	TGCGCCAGCAGCTTGGGACTAGGCGACGATGAGCAGTTCTTC
TRBV7-2	.	.	TRBJ2-1	CASSLDPVTDNEQFF	TGTGCCAGCAGCTTAGACCCCGTGACCGACAATGAGCAGTTCTTC
TRBV28	.	.	TRBJ2-3	CASSTPAARPDTQYF	TGTGCCAGCAGTACCCCTGCGGCTAGACCAGATACGCAGTATTTT
TRBV12-3/TRBV12-4	.	.	TRBJ1-2	CASILRQDANDGYNF	TGTGCCAGCATATTAAGACAGGATGCGAACGATGGCTACAACTTC
TRBV5-1	many	TRBD2	TRBJ2-7	CASAISGSPYEQYF	TGCGCCAGCGCGATTAGCGGGAGTCCCTACGAGCAGTACTTC
TRBV7-2	many	.	TRBJ1-1	CASSLGTPEWAEAFF	TGTGCCAGCAGCCTCGGGACCCCCGAATGGGCTGAAGCTTTCTTT
TRBV12-3/TRBV12-4	many	.	TRBJ2-1	CASSGGAAFF	TGTGCCTCCTCGGGCGGGGCGGCGTTCTTC
TRBV6-2/TRBV6-3	many	TRBD2	TRBJ2-7	CASSSQGLADYEQYF	TGTGCCAGCAGTTCCCAGGGACTAGCGGACTACGAGCAGTACTTC
TRBV20-1	few	.	TRBJ2-4	CSARVTGRKNIQYF	TGCAGTGCTAGAGTAACCGGGAGAAAAAACATTCAGTACTTC
TRBV9	many	.	TRBJ1-5	CASSRDGLSNQPQHF	TGTGCCAGCAGCCGGGACGGGCTTAGCAATCAGCCCCAGCATTTT
TRBV12-3/TRBV12-4	many	.	TRBJ2-5	CASSLGLARQETQYF	TGTGCCAGCAGTTTAGGGCTAGCACGTCAGGAGACCCAGTACTTC
TRBV12-3/TRBV12-4	many	.	TRBJ2-4	CASTRAGSRGKNIQYF	TGTGCCTCCACTCGGGCGGGAAGTAGGGGGAAAAACATTCAGTACTTC
TRBV30	few	TRBD2	TRBJ2-3	CAWSPGTSGRTDTQYF	TGTGCCTGGAGTCCCGGGACTAGCGGACGCACAGATACGCAGTATTTT
TRBV7-9	many	.	TRBJ2-3	CASSPPGGLTDTQYF	TGTGCCAGCAGCCCTCCCGGGGGCCTCACAGATACGCAGTATTTT
TRBV12-3/TRBV12-4	many	TRBD2	TRBJ2-1	CASSFRVTSDSYNEQFF	TGTGCCAGCAGTTTCCGAGTAACTAGCGACTCCTACAATGAGCAGTTCTTC
TRBV28	many	TRBD2	TRBJ2-7	CAAQPSGITYEQYF	TGTGCCGCACAGCCCAGCGGGATAACCTACGAGCAGTACTTC
TRBV7-2	many	.	TRBJ2-7	CASSLRVHPYEQYF	TGTGCCAGCAGCCTTAGAGTTCACCCCTACGAGCAGTACTTC
TRBV28	.	TRBD2	TRBJ2-7	CASSRTSGYSYEQYF	TGTGCCAGCAGCCGGACTAGCGGCTACTCCTACGAGCAGTACTTC
TRBV29-1	many	.	TRBJ2-2	CSVGGINTGELFF	TGCAGCGTTGGAGGGATCAACACCGGGGAGCTGTTTTTT
TRBV18	.	TRBD2	TRBJ2-1	CASSPNLADSYNEQFF	TGTGCCAGCTCACCCAACCTAGCGGACTCCTACAATGAGCAGTTCTTC
TRBV4-1	.	TRBD2	TRBJ2-2	CASSQEGTSGNTGEMFF	TGCGCCAGCAGCCAAGAGGGGACTAGCGGGAACACCGGGGAGATGTTTTTT
TRBV21-1	many	.	TRBJ2-6	CASLPGQSSGANVLTF	TGTGCCAGTTTGCCGGGACAAAGCTCTGGGGCCAACGTCCTGACTTTC
TRBV6-2/TRBV6-3	.	TRBD2	TRBJ2-1	CASSYSNRAGAREVQFF	TGTGCCAGCAGTTACTCGAATAGGGCCGGGGCCCGGGAGGTGCAGTTCTTC
TRBV29-1	many	.	TRBJ2-1	CSVDIVYNEQFF	TGCAGCGTTGATATAGTTTACAATGAGCAGTTCTTC
TRBV5-1	.	.	TRBJ1-3	CASSLFRPGNGNTIYF	TGCGCCAGCAGCTTGTTTCGCCCGGGAAATGGAAACACCATATATTTT
TRBV18	many	.	TRBJ1-1	CASSPVASADTEAFF	TGTGCCAGCTCACCAGTGGCTTCGGCGGACACTGAAGCTTTCTTT
TRBV6-1	many	.	TRBJ2-4	CATKAAARNIQYF	TGTGCCACCAAGGCTGCGGCAAGGAACATTCAGTACTTC
TRBV4-3	many	TRBD1	TRBJ2-2	CASSRSTGPEGLTGELFF	TGCGCCAGCAGCCGGTCGACAGGGCCCGAGGGGTTAACCGGGGAGCTGTTTTTT
TRBV5-6	many	TRBD1	TRBJ1-2	CASSLGDSYFMGYTF	TGTGCCAGCAGCTTGGGGGACAGTTACTTCATGGGCTACACCTTC